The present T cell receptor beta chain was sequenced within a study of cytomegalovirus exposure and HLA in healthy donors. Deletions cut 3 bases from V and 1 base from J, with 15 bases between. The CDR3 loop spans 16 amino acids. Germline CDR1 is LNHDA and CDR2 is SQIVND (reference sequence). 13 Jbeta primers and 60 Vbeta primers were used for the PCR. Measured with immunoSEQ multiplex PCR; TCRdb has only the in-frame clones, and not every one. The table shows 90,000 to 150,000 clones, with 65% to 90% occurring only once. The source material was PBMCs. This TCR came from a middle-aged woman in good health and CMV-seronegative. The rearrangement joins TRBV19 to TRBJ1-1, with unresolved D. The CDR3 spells CASSIGQRETNTEAFF. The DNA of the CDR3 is TGTGCCAGTAGTATTGGGCAGAGAGAAACGAACACTGAAGCTTTCTTT.